This TCR beta chain is from a study of T-cell reconstitution after alpha-beta-depleted transplantation in children. The CDR3 length is 13 residues. The trim removed 3 bases at V and 3 bases at J, leaving 2 bases unmatched. Germline CDR1 reads LGHNA; CDR2 reads YNFKEQ. Overall study findings and caveats: Newly made T cells mostly supplied T-cell counts and diversity one year after transplant. Recipient T cells and thymic progenitors that survived were the source of the high TCRbeta diversity seen at day 60 in some patients.

Notes on this clonotype: Antigen specificity is unknown.

For TCRbeta, the library was prepared with unique molecular identifiers. Via MiXCR, TCRdb re-called the PCR reads, giving one row per CDR3 protein. This table holds about 440,000 distinct CDR3 sequences, 43% found once. Material: PBMCs, obtained before TCRalphabeta/CD19-depleted stem cell transplant. The V gene is TRBV4-2, the J gene TRBJ2-7, with 7 bases matching TRBD1. This clonotype was sampled from a girl aged 2 to 9 with aplastic anemia, due to receive a stem cell transplant. The DNA for the CDR3 is TGTGCCAGCAGCCAGAGGGGGCTCTACGAGCAGTACTTC. As protein: CASSQRGLYEQYF.